This T cell receptor beta chain comes out of a study of shared clonotypes between healthy human individuals. A remark on this clone: The antigen is undetermined.

Only in-frame clones appear in the TCRdb table, and some are missing; sequencing was by immunoSEQ multiplex PCR. The repertoire holds almost 750,000 clones, approximately 72% seen once, with more than 1.5% in the top ten. Findings and caveats of the study: What naive subsets generally showed was a larger estimated richness than memory subsets showed.

This clonotype was sampled from a woman under 40 in good health. Input material: memory CD4+ T cells sorted from blood. Subset here: CD45RA-negative fraction.

CDR3 coding DNA: TGTGCCACCAGCAGAGTGGAGACTAAAGAGCAGTACTTC. Translating it yields CATSRVETKEQYF. The chain recombines TRBV15 with TRBJ2-7, with D tentatively TRBD2 (5 bases). This CDR3 has 13 residues. The ends were cut back, 1 base at V and 7 bases at J, with 11 bases in the middle. Germline V gene sequence: CDR1 LNHNV, CDR2 YYDKDF (reference sequence).